These T cell receptor beta chains were read from a single sample in a study of T cell repertoires in cytomegalovirus infection. The antigens of these receptors remain unknown. TCRdb reprocessed the reads via MiXCR and lists one record per CDR3 protein. This table has 250,000 to 400,000 distinct CDR3 sequences, around 25% appearing once. Sample: cultured PBMCs, taken from culture after CMV antigen stimulation. The receptors stem from a human donor in good health (CMV status not recorded). Some clones in this sample may be carry-over from other donors' samples. The conserved cysteine and the conserved F or W are not part of the CDR3 here. Each record gives: CDR3 protein, D gene, V gene, J gene, CDR3 length. The D gene is left open where the match is weak.

ASSLGRGLSWHGYT	-	TRBV13	TRBJ1-2	14
SARGAVSYNEQF	-	TRBV20-1	TRBJ2-1	12
ASRQGTAEVNYGYT	TRBD1	TRBV2	TRBJ1-2	14
ASSSRETKRNNEQF	-	TRBV7-4	TRBJ2-1	14
ASTRTTYNEQF	-	TRBV7-4	TRBJ2-1	11
ASSARLAGGRIHNEQF	TRBD2	TRBV28	TRBJ2-1	16
ASSPKETGTSGLYEQY	TRBD2	TRBV7-9	TRBJ2-7	16
SARDVRESSPLH	-	TRBV20-1	TRBJ1-6	12
ASSLAPGTGGNEAF	TRBD1	TRBV5-1	TRBJ1-1	14
ASSLHQRSYEQY	-	TRBV7-2	TRBJ2-7	12
AWREQGSDYGYT	TRBD1	TRBV30	TRBJ1-2	12
ASSPTVDSNQPQH	-	TRBV5-4	TRBJ1-5	13
ASSDRVAYEQF	-	TRBV27	TRBJ2-1	11
ASRTTGEYGYT	TRBD1	TRBV2	TRBJ1-2	11
SVRSSGNSPLH	-	TRBV29-1	TRBJ1-6	11
ASTYDAGVTEAF	-	TRBV12-3/TRBV12-4	TRBJ1-1	12
ASSEPTGELF	-	TRBV2	TRBJ2-2	10
ASGSTPSGRPDTQY	TRBD2	TRBV12-5	TRBJ2-3	14
ASSLAVLRVNSPLH	-	TRBV7-2	TRBJ1-6	14
ASSLRVPSYNEQF	-	TRBV7-2	TRBJ2-1	13
ASSPRPASGRVDTQY	TRBD2	TRBV11-2	TRBJ2-3	15
ASSSRVLAGGDNELF	TRBD2	TRBV7-2	TRBJ2-1	15
ASSFLAGEADTQY	TRBD2	TRBV11-2	TRBJ2-3	13
ASSRGLAGSNSYNEQF	TRBD2	TRBV19	TRBJ2-1	16
ASSSGQGSYGYT	TRBD1	TRBV7-2	TRBJ1-2	12
ASSLGIYNEQF	-	TRBV7-2	TRBJ2-1	11
ASSVAGGPSETQY	TRBD2	TRBV2	TRBJ2-5	13
ASSSLQGATNEKLF	TRBD1	TRBV4-1	TRBJ1-4	14
ASSPIPGQETQY	-	TRBV7-4	TRBJ2-5	12
ASSSNGYNEQF	-	TRBV27	TRBJ2-1	11
ASSHVGGVLSTGNTIY	-	TRBV7-2	TRBJ1-3	16
ASSLGFAEKAF	-	TRBV11-2	TRBJ1-1	11
ASSVAYTDTQY	-	TRBV7-2	TRBJ2-3	11